This T cell receptor (beta chain) is drawn from a study of blood T cell repertoires in COVID-19. Study as a whole: Specimens from acute and convalescent COVID-19 originated in the United States, Italy and Spain.

Method: immunoSEQ multiplex PCR; TCRdb's copy keeps in-frame clones and lacks some. Seen here are 120,000 to 150,000 clones, 84% observed once, and the top ten hold roughly 34%. Germline CDR1 reads MNHEY; CDR2 reads SMNVEV (reference sequence). Unmatched junction bases numbered 2, after V lost 4 bases and J lost 5 bases. CDR3 size: 14 residues. The chain uses TRBV27 and TRBJ2-2; 9 nucleotides line up with TRBD1. The TCR comes from a human donor in a cohort sampled during active COVID-19. The sequenced sample consisted of peripheral blood. The CDR3 is CASSYGTGTGELFF. The DNA of the CDR3 is TGTGCCAGCAGTTACGGGACAGGGACCGGGGAGCTGTTTTTT.